This is a list of T cell receptor beta chains from one sample in a study of cytomegalovirus exposure and HLA in healthy donors. Sequencing was performed with immunoSEQ multiplex PCR; in TCRdb, only in-frame clones are kept and a portion is missing. The sample yields 50,000 to 60,000 clones, approximately 80% seen once. The sequenced sample consisted of PBMCs. These receptors came from a female donor in good health and CMV-seronegative. Both conserved end residues are part of each CDR3. D genes are given only for firm matches. Rows may omit the clone size; those that give it use once, few, many or a size class.

TRBV7-6,.,.,TRBJ1-6,TGTGCCAGCAAGCGTTCACCCCTCCACTTT,CASKRSPLHF
TRBV11-1,.,TRBD1,TRBJ2-5,TGTGCCAGCAGCAACCGGGACAGGGGGCTTGAGACCCAGTACTTC,CASSNRDRGLETQYF
TRBV20-1,.,.,TRBJ1-1,TGCAGTGCTGCCCCAGACACTGAAGCTTTCTTT,CSAAPDTEAFF
TRBV5-5,.,.,TRBJ1-4,TGTGCCAGCAGCTTGTGGGGCAGGGAAGATGAAAAACTGTTTTTT,CASSLWGREDEKLFF
TRBV2,.,TRBD2,TRBJ2-7,TGTGCCAGCAGTGAAATCCCTAGCGGGGGCCTCCGGGGCCGCGAGCAGTACTTC,CASSEIPSGGLRGREQYF
TRBV27,.,.,TRBJ2-3,TGTGCCAGCAGTTTTTCCGGGATGGATACGCAGTATTTT,CASSFSGMDTQYF
TRBV6-1,.,TRBD1,TRBJ1-5,TGTGCCATAGAGGCAGGGGGCAGTCAGCCCCAGCATTTT,CAIEAGGSQPQHF
TRBV5-1,few,.,TRBJ2-7,TGCGCCAGCAGCTTATCCGCCGGGGAGGGGGACCGAGCCGAGCAGTACTTC,CASSLSAGEGDRAEQYF
TRBV4-3,few,TRBD1,TRBJ1-1,TGCGCCAGCAGCCCTTGGACAGGGGGCAACACTGAAGCTTTCTTT,CASSPWTGGNTEAFF
TRBV6-5,.,TRBD1,TRBJ1-1,TGTGCCAGCAGTTTCAGGGGGATGAACACTGAAGCTTTCTTT,CASSFRGMNTEAFF
TRBV7-3,.,TRBD2,TRBJ2-1,TGTGCCAGCAGCTTTATTTCCGGGACTATGAAGAATGAGCAGTTCTTC,CASSFISGTMKNEQFF
TRBV7-9,few,TRBD1,TRBJ1-1,TGTGCCAGCAGGACCTCAGGGGGCACTGAAGCTTTCTTT,CASRTSGGTEAFF
TRBV7-6,.,.,TRBJ2-7,TGTGCCAGCAGCTTAGAAGGCAGGGGCGAGCAGTACTTC,CASSLEGRGEQYF
TRBV11-2,.,.,TRBJ2-1,TGTGCCAGCCGAAAGCTTAGAGGACTGAACAGCTCCTACAATGAGCAGTTCTTC,CASRKLRGLNSSYNEQFF
TRBV7-9,.,TRBD1,TRBJ2-1,TGTGCCAGCAGCCCTTCTTTTCGGGACAGGGCGAGCAATGAGCAGTTCTTC,CASSPSFRDRASNEQFF
TRBV2,.,.,TRBJ1-5,TGTGCCAGCAGGCAGGGAGGGTTTCAGCCCCAGCATTTT,CASRQGGFQPQHF
TRBV11-2,.,TRBD1,TRBJ1-2,TGTGCCAGCAGCTTCAGACAGGGTTTTGGTGGCTATGGCTACACCTTC,CASSFRQGFGGYGYTF
TRBV9,.,.,TRBJ1-4,TGTGCCAGCAGCGTAGGGGGCCTAAATGAAAAACTGTTTTTT,CASSVGGLNEKLFF
TRBV2,.,.,TRBJ2-1,TGTGCCAGCAGGAGCGGTGAGCAGTTCTTC,CASRSGEQFF
TRBV6-5,.,TRBD1,TRBJ1-6,TGTGCCAGCAGATCCGGGACAGGGAATTCACCCCTCCACTTT,CASRSGTGNSPLHF
TRBV7-9,.,TRBD1,TRBJ2-1,TGTTCCAGCAGCTTCCGGGACAGGGGTTCGGATGAGCAGTTCTTC,CSSSFRDRGSDEQFF
TRBV11-3,.,.,TRBJ2-7,TGTGCCAGCAGCTTAGGGGCTCCGTCCTACGAGCAGTACTTC,CASSLGAPSYEQYF
TRBV6-1,.,.,TRBJ1-2,TGTGCCAGCACCCTCGCTCCCCAGGGCTACACCTTC,CASTLAPQGYTF
TRBV7-9,.,.,TRBJ1-2,TGTGCCAGCAGCTTAGCGTTGGGGGGGCAGGACTATGGCTACACCTTC,CASSLALGGQDYGYTF
TRBV4-2,.,TRBD2,TRBJ2-2,TGTGCCAGCAGCCAGGGACTAGCGGGGGGGCCGGTCCCCGGGGAGCTGTTTTTT,CASSQGLAGGPVPGELFF
TRBV15,.,TRBD2,TRBJ2-3,TGTGCCACCAGCAGAGTACGTAGCGGGGCTAGCACAGATACGCAGTATTTT,CATSRVRSGASTDTQYF
TRBV18,few,.,TRBJ1-2,TGTGCCAGCTCACCACCGGAGAGGGTGGGGTATGGCTACACCTTC,CASSPPERVGYGYTF
TRBV9,.,TRBD2,TRBJ2-7,TGTGCCAGCAGCGTAGCGGCGGGGGAGACCTACGAGCAGTACTTC,CASSVAAGETYEQYF